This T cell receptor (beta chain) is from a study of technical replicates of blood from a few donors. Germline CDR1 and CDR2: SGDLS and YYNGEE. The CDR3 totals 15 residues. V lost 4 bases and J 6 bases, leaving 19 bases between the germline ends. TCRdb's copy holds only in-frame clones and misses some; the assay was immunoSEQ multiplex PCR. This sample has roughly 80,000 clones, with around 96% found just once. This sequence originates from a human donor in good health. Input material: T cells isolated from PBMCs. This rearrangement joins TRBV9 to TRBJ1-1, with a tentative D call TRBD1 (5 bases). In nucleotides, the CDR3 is TGTGCCAGCAGCTCCCACCCTCAGGGTTTCGCTGAAGCTTTCTTT. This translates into CASSSHPQGFAEAFF.